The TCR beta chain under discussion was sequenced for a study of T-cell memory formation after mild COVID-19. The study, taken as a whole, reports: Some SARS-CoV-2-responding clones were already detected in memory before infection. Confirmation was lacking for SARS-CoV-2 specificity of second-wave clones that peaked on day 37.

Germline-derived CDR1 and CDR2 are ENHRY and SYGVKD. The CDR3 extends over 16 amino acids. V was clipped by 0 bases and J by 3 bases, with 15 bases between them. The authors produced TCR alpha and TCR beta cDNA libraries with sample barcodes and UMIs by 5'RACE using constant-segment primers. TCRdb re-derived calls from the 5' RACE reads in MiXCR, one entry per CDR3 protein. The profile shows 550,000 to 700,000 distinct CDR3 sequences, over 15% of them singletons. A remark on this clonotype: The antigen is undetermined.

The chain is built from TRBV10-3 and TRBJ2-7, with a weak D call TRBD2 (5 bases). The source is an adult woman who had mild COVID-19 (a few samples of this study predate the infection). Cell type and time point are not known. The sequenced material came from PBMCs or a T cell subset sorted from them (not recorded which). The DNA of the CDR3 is TGTGCCATCAGTGAGTCCGGAAGAGGGCATGGCTACGAGCAGTACTTC. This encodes CAISESGRGHGYEQYF.